The 2 T cell receptor beta chains in this list originate from one sample, sequenced in a study of a mutant IDH1 vaccine in newly diagnosed glioma. No antigen has been identified for these receptors. The assay was immunoSEQ multiplex PCR, and TCRdb's table has in-frame clones only and misses some. Seen here are approximately 64,000 clones, roughly 83% observed once, and the top ten hold about 9.4%. Time point here: week 11, during vaccination. Doses consisted of 300 ug of mutant IDH1 20-mer peptide each, paired with topical imiquimod. Sequenced here: PBMCs, sampled from a glioma patient whose treatment included an IDH1 peptide vaccine. The receptors here all came from a woman aged 50 to 65 with glioma.

This chain uses TRBV6-6 with TRBJ1-6, with D maybe TRBD1 (6 bases). The CDR3 sequence is 16 residues long. The V end lost 2 bases, the J end lost 6 bases, and 14 bases lay between the germline ends. The germline gives CDR1 MNHNY, CDR2 SVGAGI (reference sequence). In DNA form, the CDR3 reads TGTGCCAGCAGTTACAAGGGGGGGATTATTAATTCACCCCTCCACTTT. Translation: CASSYKGGIINSPLHF.

This clone was observed once. This chain links TRBV6-1 with TRBJ1-5, with 7 bases lining up with TRBD1. Germline V gene lookup returns CDR1 MNHNS and CDR2 SASEGT. CDR3 length equals 15 residues. J was trimmed by 3 bases and V by 6 bases; bases with no gene match: 8. This CDR3 reads CASRTGQVTNQPQHF. DNA for the CDR3: TGTGCCAGCAGGACAGGACAGGTTACCAATCAGCCCCAGCATTTT.